This TCR beta chain came from a study of siplizumab effects on memory and regulatory T cells. General study findings and limits: To unstimulated subsets, only a minor fraction of alloreactive clones could be mapped. Tregs proliferating in siplizumab cultures lacked confirmation of their suppressive function.

Using immunoSEQ multiplex PCR, the repertoire was profiled, and TCRdb retains in-frame clones only, with some absent. The sample lists about 91,000 clones, roughly 96% occurring once. Turning to this clone: The antigen is unknown.

Trimming shortened V by 8 bases and J by 4 bases, and 15 bases separated the two germline ends. Per the germline V gene, CDR1 is MDHEN and CDR2 is SYDVKM. The CDR3 covers 13 residues. The sequencing input was naive CD4+ T cells sorted from blood. The receptor was isolated from a human donor in good health. This rearrangement joins TRBV28 to TRBJ2-7, with D possibly called TRBD1 or TRBD2 (6 bases each). As DNA, the CDR3 is TGTGCCAGCGTGGGGGCAGGGAGGTACGAGCAGTACTTC. Residues: CASVGAGRYEQYF.